This T cell receptor (beta chain) was captured by sequencing in a study of regulatory T cells in long-lasting Graves disease. General study points: Between persistent patients, thousands of public clonotypes were shared, exceeding the roughly 1,000 shared between new patients. TRBV28 was favored in persistent disease, as were TRBJ1-2 and TRBJ2-5.

This clonotype was counted at least ten times. No antigen is known for it. The CDR3 runs 15 residues. V shed 6 bases and J 4 bases; nucleotides not matched to a gene: 11. Germline CDR1 reads MNHEY; CDR2 reads SMNVEV (reference sequence). HTBI primers from iRepertoire and Arm-PCR of CDR3 regions yielded the TCR beta libraries. TCRdb re-analysed the multiplex PCR reads in MiXCR, keeping a single row per CDR3 protein. The sample includes 350,000 to 450,000 distinct CDR3 sequences, around 20% of them seen just once. The time point is: persistent/refractory GD, antithyroid drugs over 5 years with positive TRAb. Construction of the TCR library relied on RNA isolated from PBMCs.

Specimen: peripheral blood mononuclear cells (PBMCs), collected when the disease was refractory, from a patient treated with antithyroid drugs. This TCR came from a female donor with Graves disease. J is TRBJ1-2 and V is TRBV27; 7 nucleotides match TRBD1. The CDR3 DNA reads as TGTGCCAGCAGCCCTCTGGGACAGCAGAGCTATGGCTACACCTTC. This sequence encodes CASSPLGQQSYGYTF.